Each of the 22 T cell receptor beta chains below was sequenced from the same sample in a study of T cell repertoires in cytomegalovirus infection. These receptors' targets are unknown. One entry per CDR3 protein, called by TCRdb with MiXCR from the reads. The table records roughly 220,000 distinct CDR3 sequences, around 40% of them present only once. This material consisted of CD8+ T cells from cultured PBMCs, taken from culture after CMV antigen stimulation. These receptors all stem from a human donor in good health (CMV status not recorded). Some clones in this sample may be carry-over from other donors' samples.

The chain has TRBV27 and TRBJ2-3; D is unclear. Trimming removed 5 bases at V and 3 bases at J, with 6 bases between. Per the germline V gene, CDR1 is MNHEY and CDR2 is SMNVEV (reference sequence). This CDR3 spans 12 amino acids. The CDR3 loop is CASSQPTDTQYF. The CDR3 nucleotides are TGTGCCAGCAGTCAACCGACAGATACGCAGTATTTT.

The chain has TRBV9 and TRBJ1-1, with 7 bases lining up with TRBD1. V gave up 4 bases and J gave up 5 bases; unmatched junction bases: 5. The germline V gene has CDR1 SGDLS and CDR2 YYNGEE. The CDR3 contains 13 residues. CDR3 nucleotides: TGTGCCAGCAGCAAGGACAGGAGGACTGAAGCTTTCTTT. As protein: CASSKDRRTEAFF.

The chain employs TRBV7-9 and TRBJ2-4; D is tentatively TRBD1 or TRBD2 (5 bases each). CDR3 length: 15 residues. Germline-derived CDR1 and CDR2 are SEHNR and FQNEAQ (reference sequence). Trimming took off 1 base at V and 6 bases at J, with 13 bases between the two ends. CDR3: CASSLVGGSVNIQYF. The CDR3 DNA sequence: TGTGCCAGCAGCTTAGTTGGGGGTTCGGTAAACATTCAGTACTTC.

The CDR3 sequence: CASNSGNNQPQHF. Written as DNA, the CDR3 is TGTGCCAGTAACAGTGGGAACAATCAGCCCCAGCATTTT. V is TRBV19 and J is TRBJ1-5, with D unclear. The CDR3 sequence is 13 residues long. CDR1 and CDR2 (germline): LNHDA, SQIVND (reference sequence). Deletions cut 7 bases from V and 3 bases from J, with 10 bases between. The whole variable domain, filled in from reference TRBV19 and TRBJ1-5, reads DGGITQSPKYLFRKEGQNVTLSCEQNLNHDAMYWYRQDPGQGLRLIYYSQIVNDFQKGDIAEGYSVSREKKESFPLTVTSAQKNPTAFYLCASNSGNNQPQHFGDGTRLSIL.

V gene TRBV6-6 combines with J gene TRBJ2-7; TRBD1 matches at 8 bases. Germline V CDR1 and CDR2: MNHNY, SVGAGI (reference sequence). V dropped 7 bases and J dropped 10; count of bases not matched to a gene: 9. This CDR3 spans 12 amino acids. CDR3 DNA sequence: TGTGCCAGCACCGGACAGGGAATCTATCAGTACTTC. Translating it yields CASTGQGIYQYF.

The rearrangement uses TRBV19 and TRBJ2-2, with 9 bases aligning to TRBD1. CDR1 and CDR2 (germline): LNHDA, SQIVND (reference sequence). The CDR3 length is 16 residues. Losses at the gene ends were 5 bases for V and 5 bases for J; bases not matched to a gene: 9. The CDR3 spells CASSAIRQGETGELFF. CDR3 sequence (DNA): TGTGCCAGTAGTGCCATCCGACAGGGGGAGACCGGGGAGCTGTTTTTT.

The CDR3 nucleotides are TGTGCCAGCAGCTCCCGGGACCTGGGGTCGGGGAACACTGAAGCTTTCTTT. Encoded protein: CASSSRDLGSGNTEAFF. The genes are TRBV13 and TRBJ1-1; D might be TRBD1 (5 bases). Trimming removed 4 bases from V and 1 base from J, with 19 bases in between. The CDR3 loop spans 17 amino acids. CDR1 PRHDT and CDR2 FYEKMQ come from the germline V gene (reference sequence).

This chain connects TRBV18 to TRBJ2-5; the match to TRBD2 covers 9 bases. The V segment lost 3 bases and the J segment 3 bases; nucleotides outside the gene matches: 11. In germline, CDR1 is KGHSH, CDR2 LQKENI. CDR3 length: 17 amino acids. DNA of the CDR3: TGTGCCAGCTCACCTCCCGAGGCGGGAGGGCCGAAAGAGACCCAGTACTTC. The encoded protein is CASSPPEAGGPKETQYF. Full variable domain (remainder filled in from reference TRBV18 and TRBJ2-5): NAGVMQNPRHLVRRRGQEARLRCSPMKGHSHVYWYRQLPEEGLKFMVYLQKENIIDESGMPKERFSAEFPKEGPSILRIQQVVRGDSAAYFCASSPPEAGGPKETQYFGPGTRLLVL.

The chain has TRBV6-1 and TRBJ2-1, with 11 bases matching TRBD2. There are 14 residues in the CDR3. Germline V gene lookup returns CDR1 MNHNS and CDR2 SASEGT. V trimming: 5 bases; J trimming: 6 bases; junction bases outside the gene matches: 3. Here the CDR3 reads CASSSSGRSNEQFF. Here the CDR3 DNA reads TGTGCCAGCAGTTCTAGCGGGAGGTCCAATGAGCAGTTCTTC.

This clonotype has a single count. This chain uses TRBV2 with TRBJ2-7; 10 positions agree with TRBD1. Looked up from germline, CDR1 is SNHLY and CDR2 is FYNNEI. This CDR3 has 17 amino acids. The V segment lost 10 bases and the J segment 3 bases; nucleotides outside the gene matches: 18. Written as DNA, the CDR3 is TGTGCCACCGGTCCGGGACAGGGGCCCATAATCGACTACGAGCAGTACTTC. The encoded protein is CATGPGQGPIIDYEQYF.

The V and J genes are TRBV2 and TRBJ2-7; possibly TRBD2 for D (5 bases). V was clipped by 5 bases and J by 9 bases, with 20 bases between them. CDR3 length: 14 residues. From germline, CDR1 is SNHLY and CDR2 FYNNEI. CDR3 nucleotide sequence: TGTGCCAGCAGTTTTTCCTTCGAGCTAGCCGGGCAGTACTTC. Protein sequence: CASSFSFELAGQYF.

This clonotype was seen only a few times. The J gene is TRBJ2-4, the V gene TRBV13, with 7 bases lining up with TRBD2. From germline, CDR1 is PRHDT and CDR2 FYEKMQ (reference sequence). The CDR3 runs 17 residues. V lost 5 bases and J lost 1; bases outside the gene matches: 11. This CDR3 is CASSRRNGRMAKNIQYF. The CDR3 bases are TGTGCCAGCAGCCGAAGGAACGGGAGGATGGCCAAAAACATTCAGTACTTC.

There are many counts of this clonotype. The rearrangement uses TRBV7-8 and TRBJ1-1; 9 nucleotides line up with TRBD1. The germline CDR1 and CDR2 sequences are SGHVS and FQNEAQ. The CDR3 contains 15 residues. V shed 3 bases, J shed 3 bases, and the junction held 5 bases outside the gene matches. CDR3 amino acids: CASSFKRTGDTEAFF. In DNA form, the CDR3 reads TGTGCCAGCAGCTTTAAGAGGACAGGGGACACTGAAGCTTTCTTT.

This clonotype was found a few times. The rearrangement joins TRBV19 to TRBJ1-1; D gene ambiguous. Trimming cost V 6 bases and J 1 base, with 15 bases left between them. The CDR3 is made up of 15 amino acids. Germline CDR1 and CDR2: LNHDA and SQIVND (reference sequence). CDR3 residues: CASSISKNRNTEAFF. CDR3 DNA: TGTGCCAGTAGCATCTCCAAGAATCGGAACACTGAAGCTTTCTTT.

This clonotype was recorded only once. One end of the junction does not line up with germline, which may come from a read error. The chain carries TRBV5-3 and TRBJ2-1, with 8 bases identical to TRBD2. TRBV5-3 is an ORF; its function is uncertain. The CDR3 spans 18 residues. Here the CDR3 DNA reads TGTGCCAGCAGCTTAGGTTTGTCGGGACGGGAGGGATACAATGAGCAGTTCTTC. This codes for CASSLGLSGREGYNEQFF.

The gene calls are TRBV28 and TRBJ2-7; 8 bases match TRBD2. The V segment lost 1 base and the J segment 0 bases; nucleotides outside the gene matches: 11. The germline V gene encodes CDR1 MDHEN and CDR2 SYDVKM. This CDR3 region has 18 residues. CDR3 nucleotide sequence: TGTGCCAGCAGTTTATCAGCGGGGGTGGAATGGGGCTCCTACGAGCAGTACTTC. Residues: CASSLSAGVEWGSYEQYF. Full variable domain (missing parts from reference TRBV28 and TRBJ2-7): DVKVTQSSRYLVKRTGEKVFLECVQDMDHENMFWYRQDPGLGLRLIYFSYDVKMKEKGDIPEGYSVSREKKERFSLILESASTNQTSMYLCASSLSAGVEWGSYEQYFGPGTRLTVT.

Only a few counts were recorded for this clonotype. The chain has TRBV7-6 and TRBJ2-1; no firm D call. The CDR3 sequence is 12 residues long. Germline CDR1 SGHVS, CDR2 FNYEAQ. The ends were cut back, 2 bases at V and 15 bases at J, with 14 bases in the middle. The CDR3 is CASSLLNGIMFF. The CDR3 DNA follows: TGTGCCAGCAGCTTATTAAACGGTATAATGTTCTTC.

The CDR3, as DNA: TGTGCCAGCAGCCAAGATGTATCCAGGGAGGAAAATTCACCCCTCCACTTT. It translates to CASSQDVSREENSPLHF. The chain employs TRBV4-2 and TRBJ1-6, with a tentative D call TRBD1 (5 bases). The length of the CDR3 is 17 residues. V gave up 0 bases and J gave up 7 bases, with 16 bases separating them. Germline assignment: CDR1 LGHNA and CDR2 YNFKEQ.

The V call is TRBV27, the J call TRBJ1-6, with TRBD1 as a possible D gene (5 bases). With 4 bases removed from V and 10 bases from J, the gap between germline ends came to 14 bases. The CDR3 is made up of 14 amino acids. The germline V gene has CDR1 MNHEY and CDR2 SMNVEV (reference sequence). The CDR3 nucleotides read TGTGCCAGCAGTTGGGGGGGGACGGGATCACCCCTCCACTTT. Translating it yields CASSWGGTGSPLHF.

The chain has TRBV29-1 and TRBJ1-2; 10 bases fit TRBD1. Germline loops: CDR1 SQVTM, CDR2 ANQGSEA. Trimming cost V 6 bases and J 5 bases; bases outside gene matches: 12. The CDR3 contains 15 residues. Here the CDR3 reads CSVPSDGQGGYGYTF. The DNA of the CDR3 is TGCAGCGTCCCTTCCGACGGACAGGGGGGATATGGCTACACCTTC.

This rearrangement joins TRBV28 to TRBJ2-7; 8 bases match TRBD2. Trimming at V came to 7 bases and at J to 3 bases, leaving 8 bases not matched to a gene. Germline V gives CDR1 MDHEN, CDR2 SYDVKM. This CDR3 spans 14 amino acids. The CDR3 region is CASTAGTRDYEQYF. CDR3 nucleotide sequence: TGTGCCAGCACCGCCGGGACTAGAGACTACGAGCAGTACTTC.

This clonotype occurred once. The gene calls are TRBV14 and TRBJ2-3; D is uncertain. Germline CDR1 and CDR2: SGHDN and FVKESK. The V end was cut by 4 bases, the J end by 8 bases, with 13 bases between. This CDR3 is 13 amino acids long. CDR3 residues: CASSRRPGGTQYF. CDR3 in DNA: TGTGCCAGCAGCCGACGTCCAGGCGGTACGCAGTATTTT.